This T cell receptor (beta chain) appears in the sequencing data of a study of shared clonotypes between healthy human individuals. Study conclusions and caveats: Larger estimated richness was generally seen in naive subsets than in memory subsets.

The CDR3 spans 14 residues. V gave up 10 bases and J gave up 5 bases; unmatched junction bases: 11. In germline, CDR1 is WSHSY, CDR2 SAAADI. The protocol was immunoSEQ multiplex PCR, while the TCRdb copy is restricted to in-frame clones and leaves out a portion. The table shows 2,100,000 or so clones, with 95% occurring only once. Worth noting for this clone: Antigen: not known.

Input material: naive CD4+ T cells sorted from blood. Subset described: CD45RA+ positively selected. The TCR was taken from a man between 18 and 35 years old in good health. V usage is TRBV10-2 and J usage is TRBJ2-7; 10 positions agree with TRBD1. CDR3 bases: TGCGCCACCATGGAAGGGGACAGGGGCCACGAGCAGTACTTC. It encodes CATMEGDRGHEQYF.